Below are 2 T cell receptor beta chains sequenced from a single sample in a study of control samples from healthy donors and cancer patients. Profiled with immunoSEQ multiplex PCR; TCRdb holds only in-frame clones, not every one. The sample shows around 82,000 clones, roughly 90% of them seen only once. The sample comprised blood. These receptors were collected from a man between 50 and 59 years old in good health.

CDR3 in amino acids: CASSIDRGSGYTF. CDR3 nucleotides: TGTGCCAGCAGTATTGACAGGGGCTCTGGCTACACCTTC. The chain is built from TRBV27 and TRBJ1-2; 8 bases align to TRBD1. Germline V gene data show CDR1 as MNHEY and CDR2 as SMNVEV (reference sequence). This CDR3 has 13 amino acids. Trimming removed 5 bases from V and 7 bases from J; junction bases left unmatched: 6.

J is TRBJ2-3 and V is TRBV4-3; tentatively, D is TRBD2 (6 bases). V was pared by 3 bases and J by 0 bases, with 16 bases between. In germline, CDR1 is LGHNA, CDR2 YSLEER. The CDR3 spans 17 residues. In DNA, the CDR3 is TGCGCCAGCAGCCACAAACTCCGCGGGGAGAGCACAGATACGCAGTATTTT. Protein sequence: CASSHKLRGESTDTQYF.